A single sample gave rise to the 2 T cell receptor beta chains below, sequenced in a study of blood T cell repertoires in COVID-19. The data were produced by immunoSEQ multiplex PCR, yet TCRdb's version contains in-frame clones alone and is incomplete. The sample includes 95,000 to 150,000 clones, about four fifths of them seen just once. The sample was peripheral blood. These receptors originate from an older man with acute or convalescent COVID-19.

This clone was seen once. The gene calls are TRBV6-5 and TRBJ1-6, with D uncertain. Germline V CDR1 and CDR2: MNHEY, SVGAGI. The germline V and J ends were trimmed by 6 bases and 5 bases, with 8 bases remaining between them. The CDR3 is 13 amino acids. CDR3 in amino acids: CASSTEHNSPLHF. Here the CDR3 DNA reads TGTGCCAGCAGCACAGAGCATAATTCACCCCTCCACTTT.

The chain links TRBV30 to TRBJ1-2; D may be TRBD1 (5 bases). V was trimmed by 3 bases and J by 3 bases, leaving 11 bases between them. The CDR3 runs to 13 residues. CDR1 is GTSNPN, CDR2 SVGIG, per germline (reference sequence). Here the CDR3 reads CAWRAQVDYGYTF. The CDR3 DNA sequence: TGTGCCTGGAGGGCACAGGTTGACTATGGCTACACCTTC.